This T cell receptor beta chain emerged from a study of T cells expressing NK-cell markers. As for the study in general: Sorted CD3+CD56+NKG2C+, CD3+CD56+NKG2C- and CD3+CD56-NKG2C+ T cells supplied TCR beta repertoires. Whole-study results and caveats: The CD3+CD56-NKG2C+ fraction of four donors was likewise dominated by these clonotypes.

For this clonotype: Antigen specificity is unknown.

Following a re-call of the 5' RACE reads, TCRdb has one entry per CDR3 protein and lacks DNA. The table lists a few hundred thousand distinct CDR3 sequences. The CDR3 covers 16 residues. Germline CDR1 reads DFQATT; CDR2 reads SNEGSKA (reference sequence). The chain joins TRBV20-1 to TRBJ2-1; TCRdb's D call, TRBD2, is unchecked because there is no DNA. Sequences were obtained from blood T cells: a sorted CD56 or NKG2C T cell subset, CD4+ or CD8+ T cells, or bulk PBMC T cells (not recorded which). The receptor was derived from a young man in good health. The CDR3 here is CSARPRLAGVLNEQFF.